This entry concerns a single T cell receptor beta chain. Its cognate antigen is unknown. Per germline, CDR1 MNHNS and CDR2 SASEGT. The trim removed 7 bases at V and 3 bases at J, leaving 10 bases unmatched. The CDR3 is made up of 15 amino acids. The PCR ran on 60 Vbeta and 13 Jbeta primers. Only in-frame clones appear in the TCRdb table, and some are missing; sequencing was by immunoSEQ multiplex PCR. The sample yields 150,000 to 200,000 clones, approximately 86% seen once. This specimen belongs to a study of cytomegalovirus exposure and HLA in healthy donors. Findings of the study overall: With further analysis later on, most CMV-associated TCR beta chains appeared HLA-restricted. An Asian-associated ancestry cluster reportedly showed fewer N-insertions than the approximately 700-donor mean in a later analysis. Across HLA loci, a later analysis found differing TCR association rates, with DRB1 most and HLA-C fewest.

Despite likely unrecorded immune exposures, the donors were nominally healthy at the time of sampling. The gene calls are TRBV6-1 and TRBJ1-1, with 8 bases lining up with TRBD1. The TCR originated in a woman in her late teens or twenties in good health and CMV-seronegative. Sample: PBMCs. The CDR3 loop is CASTIRQGAHTEAFF. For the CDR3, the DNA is TGTGCCAGCACCATTAGGCAGGGGGCGCACACTGAAGCTTTCTTT.